A single sample gave rise to the 22 T cell receptor beta chains below, sequenced in a study of TIL therapy for anti-PD-1-resistant metastatic lung cancer. The immunoSEQ assay was v3. The assay was immunoSEQ multiplex PCR, and TCRdb's table has in-frame clones only and misses some. The sample carries approximately 57,000 clones, more than 80% recorded once. The time point denotes: pre-treatment sample, taken before nivolumab and TIL therapy. The specimen comprised blood, sampled at baseline. The receptors originated from a person between 30 and 80 years old with non-small cell lung cancer.

In its sample, this clone was seen a few times. This chain joins TRBV4-2 and TRBJ1-1; D perhaps matches TRBD1 (5 bases). The V gene lost 1 base and the J gene lost 1 base, with 7 bases spanning the gap. CDR3 length: 14 residues. Germline values: CDR1 LGHNA, CDR2 YNFKEQ. CDR3 DNA sequence: TGTGCCAGCAGCCAAGGACAGTCGAACACTGAAGCTTTCTTT. As protein: CASSQGQSNTEAFF.

V gene TRBV6-5 combines with J gene TRBJ2-7; tentatively, D is TRBD2 (6 bases). V gave up 8 bases and J gave up 0 bases, with 17 bases separating them. The CDR3 has 15 amino acids. Germline-derived CDR1 and CDR2 are MNHEY and SVGAGI. The CDR3 sequence: CASVTGTRSSYEQYF. DNA of the CDR3: TGTGCCAGCGTGACCGGGACTCGCAGCTCCTACGAGCAGTACTTC.

The rearrangement links TRBV7-2 to TRBJ2-7, with unresolved D. Germline values: CDR1 SGHTA, CDR2 FQGNSA. The CDR3 extends over 11 amino acids. Trimming shortened V by 4 bases and J by 3 bases, and 4 bases separated the two germline ends. The CDR3 reads CASSSNYEQYF. CDR3 nucleotides: TGTGCCAGCAGCTCCAACTACGAGCAGTACTTC.

Here the CDR3 DNA reads TGTGCCAGCAGCTTAGCAGGGGCACATGCTGAAGCTTTCTTT. This encodes CASSLAGAHAEAFF. The V call is TRBV7-9, the J call TRBJ1-1, with D maybe TRBD1 (5 bases). V was shortened by 0 bases and J by 6 bases, with 11 bases between the two germline ends. Per the germline V gene, CDR1 is SEHNR and CDR2 is FQNEAQ (reference sequence). CDR3 length: 14 amino acids.

This clone was picked up one time. This rearrangement joins TRBV11-2 to TRBJ2-7; D not resolved. This CDR3 comprises 17 residues. Germline V gives CDR1 SGHAT, CDR2 FQNNGV. V was trimmed by 3 bases and J by 2 bases, leaving 20 bases between them. The chain's CDR3 is CASSFSGGHYPPYEQYF. The CDR3 coding sequence is TGTGCCAGCAGCTTTTCCGGTGGCCACTACCCCCCCTACGAGCAGTACTTC.

This clone was seen more than once but under ten times. This chain uses TRBV30 with TRBJ1-1; tentative D call: TRBD1 (6 bases). Between the trimmed V and J ends, which lost 2 bases and 3 bases, there was a span of 10 bases. The length of the CDR3 is 13 residues. Germline CDR1 and CDR2: GTSNPN and SVGIG (reference sequence). CDR3 sequence (DNA): TGTGCCTGGAGTCGGGGGGGCTACACTGAAGCTTTCTTT. The encoded protein is CAWSRGGYTEAFF. The full variable domain, completed using reference TRBV30 and TRBJ1-1, is SQTIHQWPATLVQPVGSPLSLECTVEGTSNPNLYWYRQAAGRGLQLLFYSVGIGQISSEVPQNLSASRPQDRQFILSSKKLLLSDSGFYLCAWSRGGYTEAFFGQGTRLTVV.

The gene calls are TRBV5-5 and TRBJ2-1; possibly TRBD1 for D (6 bases). Trimming shortened V by 2 bases and J by 2 bases, and 11 bases separated the two germline ends. Germline-derived CDR1 and CDR2 are SGHKS and YYEKEE (reference sequence). The CDR3 sequence is 15 residues long. For the CDR3, the DNA is TGTGCCAGCAGCTTAGGGGACACCCCCTACAATGAGCAGTTCTTC. Its translation is CASSLGDTPYNEQFF.

The chain recombines TRBV11-3 with TRBJ2-7, with D maybe TRBD2 (6 bases). The CDR3 spans 15 residues. V was pared by 0 bases and J by 2 bases, with 11 bases between. Germline V gene sequence: CDR1 SGHNT, CDR2 YENEEA. Written as DNA, the CDR3 is TGTGCCAGCAGCTTAGAGGGAGGACCGGCCTACGAGCAGTACTTC. This codes for CASSLEGGPAYEQYF.

This clone was seen more than once but under ten times. The chain combines TRBV3-1 (or the pseudogene TRBV3-2) with TRBJ2-7, with 11 bases identical to TRBD2. The germline V gene encodes CDR1 LGHDT and CDR2 YNNKEL (reference sequence). V was pared by 6 bases and J by 10 bases, with 11 bases of the junction left unmatched. The CDR3 runs to 14 residues. DNA of the CDR3: TGTGCCAGCAGGGCAAATCAACTAGCGGGGGTTCAGTACTTC. It is translated as CASRANQLAGVQYF.

V is TRBV2 and J is TRBJ2-6; TRBD1 aligns across 11 bases. There are 16 residues in the CDR3. Germline loops: CDR1 SNHLY, CDR2 FYNNEI. V lost 6 bases to trimming and J lost 2 bases; unmatched junction nucleotides: 3. The CDR3 DNA sequence: TGTGCCAGCAGCGGACAGGGGGCGCCTGGGGCCAACGTCCTGACTTTC. This translates into CASSGQGAPGANVLTF.

The genes are TRBV5-1 and TRBJ2-2; D may match TRBD1 or TRBD2 (5 bases each). Between the trimmed V and J ends, which lost 3 bases and 8 bases, there was a span of 17 bases. Germline CDR1 reads SGHRS; CDR2 reads YFSETQ. The CDR3 is 15 amino acids. Here the CDR3 reads CASSSWGSGTGELFF. As DNA, the CDR3 is TGCGCCAGCAGCTCCTGGGGGTCCGGAACGGGGGAGCTGTTTTTT.

The rearrangement joins TRBV5-8 to TRBJ2-3, with a weak D call TRBD1 (5 bases). Looked up from germline, CDR1 is SGHTS and CDR2 is YDEGEE. V gave up 0 bases and J gave up 2 bases, with 10 bases separating them. There are 15 residues in the CDR3. CDR3 sequence reads: CASSLEQGFTDTQYF. The CDR3 nucleotides read TGTGCCAGCAGCTTGGAGCAGGGATTCACAGATACGCAGTATTTT. The complete variable domain, with remaining parts taken from reference TRBV5-8 and TRBJ2-3, reads EAGVTQSPTHLIKTRGQQATLRCSPISGHTSVYWYQQALGLGLQFLLWYDEGEERNRGNFPPRFSGRQFPNYSSELNVNALELEDSALYLCASSLEQGFTDTQYFGPGTRLTVL.

CDR3 sequence reads: CASTPMGDSYGYTF. CDR3 DNA sequence: TGTGCCAGTACCCCAATGGGGGATTCCTATGGCTACACCTTC. The V and J genes are TRBV19 and TRBJ1-2; TRBD1 might be the D (5 bases). Germline V gene lookup returns CDR1 LNHDA and CDR2 SQIVND (reference sequence). V lost 7 bases and J lost 4, with 16 bases in between. The CDR3 loop spans 14 amino acids.

This clone was seen only once. The rearrangement joins TRBV28 to TRBJ1-3; no reliable D call. This CDR3 is 14 amino acids long. Trimming took 3 bases from V and 4 from J, leaving 10 bases between them. Germline V gene sequence: CDR1 MDHEN, CDR2 SYDVKM. Here the CDR3 reads CASSFDKRGNTIYF. The CDR3 nucleotides are TGTGCCAGCAGTTTTGACAAAAGGGGAAACACCATATATTTT.

The chain employs TRBV6-5 and TRBJ2-5; D might be TRBD1 or TRBD2, each matching 5 bases. CDR1 is MNHEY and CDR2 is SVGAGI in the germline V gene. CDR3 length: 13 amino acids. The ends were cut back, 11 bases at V and 3 bases at J, with 16 bases in the middle. This chain's CDR3 is CASLRGGEETQYF. The CDR3 DNA reads as TGTGCCTCTTTACGGGGCGGAGAAGAGACCCAGTACTTC.

The chain is built from TRBV20-1 and TRBJ2-1, with no clear D. V lost 4 bases and J 11 bases, leaving 6 bases between the germline ends. This CDR3 contains 9 residues. Germline lookup yields CDR1 DFQATT and CDR2 SNEGSKA (reference sequence). CDR3 sequence reads: CSATTQQFF. The CDR3 DNA reads as TGCAGTGCTACGACGCAGCAGTTCTTC.

The J gene is TRBJ2-7, the V gene TRBV9, with 10 bases identical to TRBD1. Germline V gene lookup returns CDR1 SGDLS and CDR2 YYNGEE. This CDR3 is 15 amino acids long. V gave up 3 bases and J gave up 6 bases; unmatched junction bases: 9. CDR3 DNA: TGTGCCAGCAGCGCACCCCCGGGACAGGGGACCGAGCAGTACTTC. Translation: CASSAPPGQGTEQYF. Filled out from reference TRBV9 and TRBJ2-7, the complete variable domain reads DSGVTQTPKHLITATGQRVTLRCSPRSGDLSVYWYQQSLDQGLQFLIQYYNGEERAKGNILERFSAQQFPDLHSELNLSSLELGDSALYFCASSAPPGQGTEQYFGPGTRLTVT.

The chain combines TRBV29-1 with TRBJ2-2, with D possibly matching TRBD1 (6 bases). Germline CDR1 SQVTM, CDR2 ANQGSEA. The CDR3 length is 11 residues. The V and J ends lost 6 bases and 5 bases respectively, with 7 bases between them. The CDR3 region is CSVGQTGELFF. CDR3 nucleotide sequence: TGCAGCGTAGGACAGACCGGGGAGCTGTTTTTT.

V and J are TRBV29-1 and TRBJ2-1; possible D gene TRBD1, 5 bases. The germline V and J ends were trimmed by 6 bases and 4 bases, with 7 bases remaining between them. This CDR3 is built from 11 residues. The germline CDR1 and CDR2 sequences are SQVTM and ANQGSEA. CDR3 protein: CSVDNYNEQFF. CDR3 bases: TGCAGCGTGGACAATTACAATGAGCAGTTCTTC.

The count of this clone is one. The chain uses TRBV4-3 and TRBJ1-6; 9 nucleotides align to TRBD1. Germline V gene lookup returns CDR1 LGHNA and CDR2 YSLEER. The CDR3 is 14 residues long. The J segment lost 9 bases and the V segment lost 4 bases, leaving 4 bases of the junction unmatched. CDR3 sequence (DNA): TGCGCCAGCAGCCTTTGGGACAGGGTTTCACCCCTCCACTTT. This sequence encodes CASSLWDRVSPLHF.

The rearrangement uses TRBV4-1 and TRBJ2-2, with D maybe TRBD2 (7 bases). Germline CDR1 and CDR2: MGHRA and YSYEKL. The CDR3 totals 16 residues. Trimming pared 4 bases from V and 3 bases from J, leaving 15 bases between. CDR3 sequence (DNA): TGCGCCAGCAGCCTGAGGGGGGAGGGCTACACCGGGGAGCTGTTTTTT. It specifies CASSLRGEGYTGELFF.

The rearrangement uses TRBV7-3 and TRBJ2-1, with D possibly TRBD1 on 6 matching bases. V gave up 5 bases and J gave up 4 bases, with 9 bases separating them. The CDR3 runs 13 residues. Germline CDR1 and CDR2: SGHTA and FQGTGA. CDR3 in DNA: TGTGCCAGCAGCCAAACAGGGTACAATGAGCAGTTCTTC. It specifies CASSQTGYNEQFF.